One sample yielded the 19 T cell receptor beta chains listed below, sequenced in a study of immune evolution from preneoplasia to lung adenocarcinoma. Method: immunoSEQ multiplex PCR; TCRdb's copy keeps in-frame clones and lacks some. The sample shows thousands of clones, under 85% of them seen only once. The specimen sequenced was FFPE minimally invasive lung adenocarcinoma tissue. The receptors were gathered from a person aged 50-75 years with lung adenocarcinoma.

This rearrangement joins TRBV7-3 to TRBJ2-3, with 9 bases that match TRBD1. Per germline, CDR1 SGHTA and CDR2 FQGTGA. CDR3 length: 15 residues. The V gene end was trimmed by 5 bases and the J gene end by 2 bases; junction bases not matched to a gene: 5. In DNA form, the CDR3 reads TGTGCCAGCAGCCGTGACAGGGGGAACACAGATACGCAGTATTTT. Its protein is CASSRDRGNTDTQYF. Looking up the rest from reference TRBV7-3 and TRBJ2-3 gives the full variable domain: GAGVSQTPSNKVTEKGKYVELRCDPISGHTALYWYRQSLGQGPEFLIYFQGTGAADDSGLPNDRFFAVRPEGSVSTLKIQRTERGDSAVYLCASSRDRGNTDTQYFGPGTRLTVL.

A single count supports this clone. The chain has TRBV6-5 and TRBJ1-6; D remains ambiguous. Germline CDR1 reads MNHEY; CDR2 reads SVGAGI. The CDR3 sequence is 14 residues long. V was trimmed by 2 bases and J by 9 bases, leaving 11 bases between them. The CDR3 region has the DNA TGTGCCAGCAGTTACCGAGGCAACTTTTCACCCCTCCACTTT. This translates into CASSYRGNFSPLHF.

A remark on this clone: Sequence at one end of the junction differs from germline and may be a read error. This chain links TRBV7-7 with TRBJ1-2; tentatively, D is TRBD1 (6 bases). This CDR3 is built from 14 residues. In germline, CDR1 is SSHAT, CDR2 FNYEAQ (reference sequence). The CDR3 sequence: CASSLGTPNYGYTF. The CDR3 nucleotides are TGTGCTAGCAGCTTAGGGACACCGAACTATGGCTACACCTTC.

This chain links TRBV18 with TRBJ2-1; D gene ambiguous. Per the germline V gene, CDR1 is KGHSH and CDR2 is LQKENI. Trimming left V 2 bases short and J 7 bases short, with 9 bases between. CDR3 length: 13 amino acids. The DNA of the CDR3 is TGTGCCAGCTCACCATATCGGGTTAATGAGCAGTTCTTC. This gives the protein CASSPYRVNEQFF.

This clone was counted once. This chain connects TRBV11-1 to TRBJ2-6, with D perhaps matching TRBD2 (5 bases). This CDR3 spans 15 amino acids. Trimming left V 4 bases short and J 1 base short, with 8 bases between. Germline CDR1 SGHAT, CDR2 FQDESV (reference sequence). The CDR3 loop is CASSSGLSGANVLTF. The DNA of the CDR3 is TGTGCCAGCAGCTCGGGGTTATCTGGGGCCAACGTCCTGACTTTC.

In its sample, this clone was seen once. V usage is TRBV5-6 and J usage is TRBJ2-7; D might be TRBD2 (5 bases). Germline V gives CDR1 SGHDT, CDR2 YYEEEE. There are 11 residues in the CDR3. Trimming pared 4 bases from V and 9 bases from J, leaving 11 bases between. CDR3 in DNA: TGTGCCAGCAGCATCGGGGTAGGGCAGTACTTC. Protein product: CASSIGVGQYF. Variable domain in full (rest from reference TRBV5-6 and TRBJ2-7): DAGVTQSPTHLIKTRGQQVTLRCSPKSGHDTVSWYQQALGQGPQFIFQYYEEEERQRGNFPDRFSGHQFPNYSSELNVNALLLGDSALYLCASSIGVGQYFGPGTRLTVT.

This clone appeared a single time. This chain connects TRBV4-1 to TRBJ2-2, with D tentatively TRBD2 (5 bases). In germline, CDR1 is MGHRA, CDR2 YSYEKL. The length of the CDR3 is 17 residues. The germline V and J ends were trimmed by 0 bases and 1 base, with 12 bases remaining between them. The CDR3 region has the DNA TGCGCCAGCAGCCAAGAAGGGTACGGGGTGAACACCGGGGAGCTGTTTTTT. This codes for CASSQEGYGVNTGELFF.

The chain recombines TRBV7-2 with TRBJ1-1; D remains unclear. V lost 1 base and J 1 base, leaving 10 bases between the germline ends. In germline, CDR1 is SGHTA, CDR2 FQGNSA. This CDR3 is built from 15 residues. The CDR3 is CASSLVSRGNTEAFF. In DNA, the CDR3 is TGTGCCAGCAGCTTAGTTTCACGGGGGAACACTGAAGCTTTCTTT.

CDR3 coding DNA: TGTGCCAGCAGCCTCTCGACAGGGACCTACAATGAGCAGTTCTTC. Residues: CASSLSTGTYNEQFF. The chain is built from TRBV9 and TRBJ2-1; the match to TRBD1 covers 7 bases. The junction had 6 bases not matched to a gene; V was cut back by 4 bases and J by 2 bases. CDR3 length: 15 residues. Looked up from germline, CDR1 is SGDLS and CDR2 is YYNGEE.

The gene calls are TRBV6-1 and TRBJ1-2; TRBD1 is a possible D gene (6 bases). Trimming shortened V by 2 bases and J by 4 bases, and 14 bases separated the two germline ends. Germline-derived CDR1 and CDR2 are MNHNS and SASEGT. This CDR3 is built from 15 residues. This CDR3 reads CASSENAGASYGYTF. The CDR3 region has the DNA TGTGCCAGCAGTGAAAATGCAGGGGCGTCCTATGGCTACACCTTC.

This chain connects TRBV9 to TRBJ2-1; tentatively, D is TRBD1 (5 bases). This CDR3 has 13 amino acids. Trimming shortened V by 2 bases and J by 6 bases, and 9 bases separated the two germline ends. Germline loops: CDR1 SGDLS, CDR2 YYNGEE. The CDR3, as DNA: TGTGCCAGCAGCGTGCCAGGGTTCAATGAGCAGTTCTTC. The encoded protein is CASSVPGFNEQFF.

This rearrangement joins TRBV7-2 to TRBJ2-1, with TRBD2 as a possible D gene (6 bases). This CDR3 spans 13 amino acids. The V gene lost 1 base and the J gene lost 7 bases, with 8 bases spanning the gap. Germline lookup yields CDR1 SGHTA and CDR2 FQGNSA. CDR3 sequence reads: CASSLDGGNEQFF. In DNA form, the CDR3 reads TGTGCCAGCAGCTTAGATGGGGGGAATGAGCAGTTCTTC.

The V gene is TRBV5-1, the J gene TRBJ2-2, with 7 nucleotides matching TRBD1. Germline V gene lookup returns CDR1 SGHRS and CDR2 YFSETQ. The V segment lost 1 base and the J segment 1 base; nucleotides outside the gene matches: 7. The CDR3 runs 17 residues. CDR3 amino acids: CASSLTDPGGNTGELFF. CDR3 sequence (DNA): TGCGCCAGCAGCTTGACGGACCCAGGGGGGAACACCGGGGAGCTGTTTTTT.

J is TRBJ2-6 and V is TRBV11-1, with 7 bases aligning to TRBD1. The CDR3 is made up of 17 amino acids. Germline trimming cut 1 base from V and 0 bases from J; bases unmatched to any gene: 3. Germline CDR1 reads SGHAT; CDR2 reads FQDESV (reference sequence). CDR3 protein: CASSLGDSSSGANVLTF. The CDR3 DNA reads as TGTGCCAGCAGCTTAGGGGACAGTAGCTCTGGGGCCAACGTCCTGACTTTC. Full variable domain (remainder filled in from reference TRBV11-1 and TRBJ2-6): EAEVAQSPRYKITEKSQAVAFWCDPISGHATLYWYRQILGQGPELLVQFQDESVVDDSQLPKDRFSAERLKGVDSTLKIQPAELGDSAMYLCASSLGDSSSGANVLTFGAGSRLTVL.

The chain couples TRBV5-1 to TRBJ2-1; D is possibly TRBD2 (6 bases). In germline, CDR1 is SGHRS, CDR2 YFSETQ. Trimming stripped 4 bases from V and 6 bases from J, with 14 bases between. This CDR3 is built from 14 residues. This chain's CDR3 is CASSPGTALNEQFF. The CDR3 DNA sequence: TGCGCCAGCAGCCCGGGGACTGCTCTCAATGAGCAGTTCTTC.

This clone showed up just a few times. This chain joins TRBV5-1 and TRBJ1-4, with D unresolved. Looked up from germline, CDR1 is SGHRS and CDR2 is YFSETQ. This CDR3 region has 15 residues. Trimming left V 4 bases short and J 0 bases short, with 10 bases between. CDR3: CASSISGATNEKLFF. DNA of the CDR3: TGCGCCAGCAGCATCTCAGGCGCAACTAATGAAAAACTGTTTTTT.

The chain has TRBV19 and TRBJ2-2, with D tentatively TRBD2 (5 bases). Germline CDR1 reads LNHDA; CDR2 reads SQIVND (reference sequence). V dropped 3 bases and J dropped 7 bases, with 9 bases sitting between them. CDR3 length: 13 amino acids. This CDR3 reads CASSIGGIGELFF. As DNA, the CDR3 is TGTGCCAGTAGTATCGGAGGCATCGGGGAGCTGTTTTTT.

This sequence joins TRBV5-6 and TRBJ1-5, with 7 bases matching TRBD1. From germline, CDR1 is SGHDT and CDR2 YYEEEE. The CDR3 consists of 14 residues. After removal of 4 bases from V and 1 base from J, the junction contained 2 bases not matched to a gene. The CDR3 DNA is TGTGCCAGCAGCCTGACAGGGAGCAATCAGCCCCAGCATTTT. Amino acid sequence: CASSLTGSNQPQHF.

In this sample, this clone turned up once. The DNA of the CDR3 is TGTGCCAGCAGCGCCCTTGGACAGGGAGGCACCGGGGAGCTGTTTTTT. This translates into CASSALGQGGTGELFF. V and J are TRBV9 and TRBJ2-2; 8 bases agree with TRBD1. Trimming took 3 bases from V and 4 from J; bases not matched to a gene: 8. CDR1 SGDLS and CDR2 YYNGEE come from the germline V gene. This CDR3 has 16 amino acids.